The source of this T cell receptor (beta chain) is a study of cytomegalovirus exposure and HLA in healthy donors. Study-level points and caveats: Most TCR sequences showed up rarely, but some public TCRs showed up in many donors. The study dropped some indistinguishable V segments, TRBV6-2 and TRBV6-3 among them. Association of a missense DCLRE1C variant with TCR beta V- and J-gene trimming was reported in a later analysis.

This clone has only a few counts. Its specificity is unknown. Other DNA sequences in this sample translate to the same CDR3. The V end lost 8 bases, the J end lost 0 bases, and 14 bases lay between the germline ends. The CDR3 sequence is 15 residues long. Germline-derived CDR1 and CDR2 are MNHNS and SASEGT. It was with 60 Vbeta and 13 Jbeta primers that the PCR ran. The repertoire was sequenced with immunoSEQ multiplex PCR; TCRdb's copy has only in-frame clones and lacks some. Of some 150,000 clones in the sample, less than 85% were seen once. The sequence derives from a woman aged 50 to 60 in good health and CMV-seropositive. Material for sequencing was PBMCs. The chain links TRBV6-1 to TRBJ1-5; D unclear. CDR3 amino acids: CASLDGSYSNQPQHF. The CDR3 region has the DNA TGTGCCAGCCTAGACGGGAGTTATAGCAATCAGCCCCAGCATTTT.